One and the same sample provided the 8 T cell receptor beta chains below, sequenced in a study of regulatory T cells. Amplification used 52 TRBV primers and 13 TRBJ primers. The data were produced by immunoSEQ multiplex PCR, yet TCRdb's version contains in-frame clones alone and is incomplete. The data show over 25,000 clones, around 92% seen once. The study, taken as a whole, reports: In CD3G-deficient patients, conventional CD4+ T cells were enriched for hydrophobic CDR3 residues at positions 6 and 7.

Antigen specificity for these receptors is unknown. The sequenced sample consisted of conventional CD4+ T cells sorted from blood. The source is a person under 35 with CD3G deficiency.

This chain links TRBV28 with TRBJ1-5, with D perhaps TRBD1 (5 bases). V gave up 6 bases and J gave up 3 bases, with 18 bases separating them. This CDR3 region has 16 residues. Germline V lookup: CDR1 MDHEN, CDR2 SYDVKM. Here the CDR3 reads CASSLHWGSINQPQHF. The CDR3 nucleotides are TGTGCCAGCAGCCTTCATTGGGGCAGTATCAATCAGCCCCAGCATTTT. Variable domain in full (rest from reference TRBV28 and TRBJ1-5): DVKVTQSSRYLVKRTGEKVFLECVQDMDHENMFWYRQDPGLGLRLIYFSYDVKMKEKGDIPEGYSVSREKKERFSLILESASTNQTSMYLCASSLHWGSINQPQHFGDGTRLSIL.

The V call is TRBV5-1, the J call TRBJ2-3; D possibly corresponds to TRBD2 (6 bases). Per the germline V gene, CDR1 is SGHRS and CDR2 is YFSETQ. With 4 bases removed from V and 2 bases from J, the gap between germline ends came to 11 bases. The CDR3 is 14 amino acids. This chain's CDR3 is CASSPGEATDTQYF. For the CDR3, the DNA is TGCGCCAGCAGCCCCGGGGAGGCCACAGATACGCAGTATTTT. Together with reference TRBV5-1 and TRBJ2-3, the CDR3 gives the full variable domain: KAGVTQTPRYLIKTRGQQVTLSCSPISGHRSVSWYQQTPGQGLQFLFEYFSETQRNKGNFPGRFSGRQFSNSRSEMNVSTLELGDSALYLCASSPGEATDTQYFGPGTRLTVL.

The chain has TRBV5-1 and TRBJ2-3, with D possibly matching TRBD1 (6 bases). The germline CDR1 and CDR2 sequences are SGHRS and YFSETQ. The CDR3 extends over 15 amino acids. Trimming left V 2 bases short and J 2 bases short, with 12 bases between. The CDR3 region is CASSFQGPTTDTQYF. CDR3 DNA sequence: TGCGCCAGCAGCTTTCAGGGGCCCACCACAGATACGCAGTATTTT. Complete variable domain (other parts from reference TRBV5-1 and TRBJ2-3): KAGVTQTPRYLIKTRGQQVTLSCSPISGHRSVSWYQQTPGQGLQFLFEYFSETQRNKGNFPGRFSGRQFSNSRSEMNVSTLELGDSALYLCASSFQGPTTDTQYFGPGTRLTVL.

This clone was observed a single time. The chain recombines TRBV5-1 with TRBJ2-7, with D possibly being TRBD2 (6 bases). This CDR3 is built from 14 residues. CDR1 is SGHRS and CDR2 is YFSETQ in the germline V gene. V gave up 1 base and J gave up 7 bases, with 15 bases separating them. CDR3 DNA sequence: TGCGCCAGCAGCTTGCACGGGACTTGGACGGAGCAGTACTTC. As protein: CASSLHGTWTEQYF.

The CDR3 reads CASSQVRVQAPYEQYV. As DNA, the CDR3 is TGCGCCAGCAGCCAAGTCCGGGTCCAAGCCCCTTACGAGCAGTACGTC. The chain has TRBV4-1 and TRBJ2-7; no firm D call. Germline V CDR1 and CDR2: MGHRA, YSYEKL. V was shortened by 1 base and J by 4 bases, with 17 bases between the two germline ends. This CDR3 has 16 residues.

The genes are TRBV6-6 and TRBJ1-4; TRBD1 might be the D (5 bases). Trimming removed 7 bases from V and 3 bases from J, with 12 bases in between. The CDR3 runs to 14 residues. The germline CDR1 and CDR2 sequences are MNHNY and SVGAGI (reference sequence). The CDR3 sequence is CASNPRGPNEKLFF. The CDR3 DNA follows: TGTGCCAGCAATCCCCGGGGACCTAATGAAAAACTGTTTTTT.

The CDR3 sequence: CASSLARNSGQDTQYF. The CDR3 bases are TGTGCCAGCAGCTTAGCTAGAAATAGCGGGCAAGATACGCAGTATTTT. This chain uses TRBV7-9 with TRBJ2-3, with TRBD2 matching over 7 bases. J lost 5 bases, V lost 0 bases, and 8 bases had no gene match. Germline V gene lookup returns CDR1 SEHNR and CDR2 FQNEAQ (reference sequence). This CDR3 has 16 amino acids.

The table lists this clone with a few counts. This chain links TRBV2 with TRBJ2-7; 7 positions match TRBD1. The trim removed 9 bases at V and 4 bases at J, leaving 6 bases unmatched. In germline, CDR1 is SNHLY, CDR2 FYNNEI. CDR3 length: 12 amino acids. The chain's CDR3 is CASGDSIYEQYF. CDR3 DNA: TGTGCCAGTGGGGACAGCATATACGAGCAGTACTTC.